This TCR beta chain comes out of a study of blood T cells in healthy people across ages. CDR3 length: 14 amino acids. V was pared by 3 bases and J by 10 bases, with 19 bases between. Germline V gene data show CDR1 as DFQATT and CDR2 as SNEGSKA (reference sequence). Alongside a J-beta primer mix, a sample-barcoded 5' primer served in a second PCR lasting about 7 to 12 cycles. MiXCR, run by TCRdb on the 5' RACE reads, gives a single entry per CDR3 protein. Of some 1,800,000 distinct CDR3 sequences in the sample, around 42% were seen once. The table lists this clonotype with a few counts. This TCR was sampled from a human donor in good health. The specimen sequenced was blood. The rearrangement uses TRBV20-1 and TRBJ2-1, with no clear D. CDR3 nucleotide sequence: TGCAGTGCTAGCAGTCCGGATCCAACACCGGAGCAGTTCTTC. Protein: CSASSPDPTPEQFF.